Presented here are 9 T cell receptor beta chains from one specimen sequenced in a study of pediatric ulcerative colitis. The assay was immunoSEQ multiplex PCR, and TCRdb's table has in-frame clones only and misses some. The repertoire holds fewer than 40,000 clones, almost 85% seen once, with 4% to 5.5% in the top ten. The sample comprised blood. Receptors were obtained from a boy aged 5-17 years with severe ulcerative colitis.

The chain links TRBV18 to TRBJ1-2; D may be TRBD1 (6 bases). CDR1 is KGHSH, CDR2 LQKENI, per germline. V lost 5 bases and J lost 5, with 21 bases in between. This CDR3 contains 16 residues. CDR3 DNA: TGTGCCAGCTCAACCGTGCAAAAGGGGGAAATGTATGGCTACACCTTC. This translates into CASSTVQKGEMYGYTF.

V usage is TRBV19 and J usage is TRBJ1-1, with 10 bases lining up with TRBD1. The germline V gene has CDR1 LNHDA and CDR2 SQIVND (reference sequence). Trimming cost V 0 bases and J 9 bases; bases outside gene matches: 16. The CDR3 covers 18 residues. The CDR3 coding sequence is TGTGCCAGTAGTATAGATCCCCCCACCGGGACAGGGGCTATCCAAGCTTTCTTT. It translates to CASSIDPPTGTGAIQAFF.

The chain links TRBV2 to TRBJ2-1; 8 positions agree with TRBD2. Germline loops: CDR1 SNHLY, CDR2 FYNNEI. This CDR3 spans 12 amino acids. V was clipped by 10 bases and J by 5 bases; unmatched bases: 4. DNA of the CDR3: TGTGCCAACGCGGGGGGTGACAATGAGCAGTTCTTC. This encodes CANAGGDNEQFF.

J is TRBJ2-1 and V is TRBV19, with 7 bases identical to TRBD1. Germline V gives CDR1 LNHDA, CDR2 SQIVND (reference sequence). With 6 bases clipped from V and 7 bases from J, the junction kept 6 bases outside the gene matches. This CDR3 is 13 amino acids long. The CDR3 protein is CASRDRTVNEQFF. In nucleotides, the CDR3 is TGTGCCAGTAGGGACAGGACTGTAAATGAGCAGTTCTTC. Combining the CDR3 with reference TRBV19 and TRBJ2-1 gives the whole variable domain DGGITQSPKYLFRKEGQNVTLSCEQNLNHDAMYWYRQDPGQGLRLIYYSQIVNDFQKGDIAEGYSVSREKKESFPLTVTSAQKNPTAFYLCASRDRTVNEQFFGPGTRLTVL.

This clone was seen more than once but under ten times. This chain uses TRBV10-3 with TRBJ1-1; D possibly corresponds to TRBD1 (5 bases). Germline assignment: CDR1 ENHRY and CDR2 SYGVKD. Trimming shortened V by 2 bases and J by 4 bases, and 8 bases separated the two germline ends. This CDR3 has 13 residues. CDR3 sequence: CAISEAGPTEAFF. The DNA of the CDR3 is TGTGCCATCAGTGAGGCAGGGCCCACTGAAGCTTTCTTT.

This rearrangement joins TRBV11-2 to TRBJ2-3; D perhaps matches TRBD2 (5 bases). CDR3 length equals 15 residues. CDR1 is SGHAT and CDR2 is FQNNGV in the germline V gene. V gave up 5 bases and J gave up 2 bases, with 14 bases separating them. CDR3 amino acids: CASSQTGIVTDTQYF. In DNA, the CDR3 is TGTGCCAGCAGCCAGACGGGGATCGTCACAGATACGCAGTATTTT.

CDR3 bases: TGCAGCGTTGACCGTATAGGGGGGAACACCGGGGAGCTGTTTTTT. This translates into CSVDRIGGNTGELFF. The chain is built from TRBV29-1 and TRBJ2-2; tentatively, D is TRBD1 (6 bases). Trimming removed 3 bases at V and 1 base at J, with 12 bases between. This CDR3 has 15 residues. The germline V gene encodes CDR1 SQVTM and CDR2 ANQGSEA.

CDR3 bases: TGTGCCAGCAGCCCACAGGGGGACATTTTCTCTGGAAACACCATATATTTT. Encoded protein: CASSPQGDIFSGNTIYF. The chain combines TRBV9 with TRBJ1-3; 8 bases line up with TRBD1. The CDR3 extends over 17 amino acids. V lost 4 bases to trimming and J lost 0 bases; unmatched junction nucleotides: 9. Germline CDR1 is SGDLS and CDR2 is YYNGEE.

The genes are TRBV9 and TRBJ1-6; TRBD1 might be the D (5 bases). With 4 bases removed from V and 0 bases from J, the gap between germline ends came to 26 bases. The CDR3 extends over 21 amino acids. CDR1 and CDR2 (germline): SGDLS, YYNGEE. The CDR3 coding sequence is TGTGCCAGCAGCCGCATGGGGGGGAGCTCATACGATACCTCCTATAATTCACCCCTCCACTTT. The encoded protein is CASSRMGGSSYDTSYNSPLHF. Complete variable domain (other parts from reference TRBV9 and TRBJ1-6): DSGVTQTPKHLITATGQRVTLRCSPRSGDLSVYWYQQSLDQGLQFLIQYYNGEERAKGNILERFSAQQFPDLHSELNLSSLELGDSALYFCASSRMGGSSYDTSYNSPLHFGNGTRLTVT.